These 5 T cell receptor beta chains were all obtained from the same sample, sequenced in a study of blood T cell repertoires in COVID-19. Profiling relied on immunoSEQ multiplex PCR, and the TCRdb table lists in-frame clones only, not all of them. The sample has around 84,000 clones; roughly 80% are singletons. The sequenced sample consisted of peripheral blood. These receptors were obtained from a woman aged 40 to 50 with active or convalescent COVID-19.

V is TRBV3-1 (or the pseudogene TRBV3-2) and J is TRBJ1-5; a possible D gene is TRBD1 (6 bases). CDR1 is LGHDT, CDR2 YNNKEL, per germline (reference sequence). The V end lost 3 bases, the J end lost 3 bases, and 15 bases lay between the germline ends. This CDR3 comprises 16 residues. The CDR3 loop reads CASSQSQGNINQPQHF. The CDR3 nucleotides are TGTGCCAGCAGCCAGTCCCAGGGGAACATCAATCAGCCCCAGCATTTT.

V is TRBV27 and J is TRBJ1-5; 7 bases align to TRBD1. The CDR3 covers 17 residues. Per germline, CDR1 MNHEY and CDR2 SMNVEV (reference sequence). V was pared by 5 bases and J by 2 bases, with 12 bases of the junction left unmatched. In DNA form, the CDR3 reads TGTGCCAGCAGTCCCTATAGGGGGCGCATTGGCAATCAGCCCCAGCATTTT. It translates to CASSPYRGRIGNQPQHF.

This clone was seen a few times. The genes are TRBV3-1 (or the pseudogene TRBV3-2) and TRBJ2-2; 7 positions match TRBD1. In germline, CDR1 is LGHDT, CDR2 YNNKEL (reference sequence). V lost 4 bases and J lost 2; bases outside the gene matches: 1. The CDR3 has 14 amino acids. The CDR3 region has the DNA TGTGCCAGCAGCCGACAGGGCAACACCGGGGAGCTGTTTTTT. It translates to CASSRQGNTGELFF.

The chain is built from TRBV27 and TRBJ1-1, with D unresolved. The germline V gene has CDR1 MNHEY and CDR2 SMNVEV (reference sequence). There are 14 residues in the CDR3. Trimming cost V 5 bases and J 6 bases, with 16 bases left between them. CDR3 sequence reads: CASSPTGISPEAFF. CDR3 nucleotide sequence: TGTGCCAGCAGTCCGACCGGGATCTCGCCTGAAGCTTTCTTT.

The chain employs TRBV9 and TRBJ2-7, with 7 bases identical to TRBD1. After removal of 0 bases from V and 4 bases from J, the junction contained 10 bases not matched to a gene. Germline loops: CDR1 SGDLS, CDR2 YYNGEE. This CDR3 is 16 amino acids long. CDR3 bases: TGTGCCAGCAGCGTAGGATCAGGGGGTCAACGGTACGAGCAGTACTTC. Protein: CASSVGSGGQRYEQYF.